This T cell receptor (beta chain) was captured in a study of blood T cell repertoires in COVID-19. Turning to the study itself: COVID-19 samples collected from the United States, Italy and Spain covered acute and convalescent phases.

Clones were read by immunoSEQ multiplex PCR, and TCRdb kept only the in-frame ones, dropping some. The data contain 300,000 to 350,000 clones, approximately 87% of them seen just once; the ten biggest clones take up 2.5% to 3.5%. CDR1 is LGHNA, CDR2 YNFKEQ, per germline. Trimming took off 4 bases at V and 5 bases at J, with 12 bases between the two ends. The CDR3 contains 14 residues. Seattle participants joined during active infection and were tracked over time. The source material was peripheral blood. The clonotype originates from a woman aged 30 to 39 with COVID-19, enrolled during active disease. The chain couples TRBV4-2 to TRBJ1-5; D might be TRBD1 (6 bases). The CDR3 DNA is TGTGCCAGCAGCCTACAGGGCTCTGATCAGCCCCAGCATTTT. Residues: CASSLQGSDQPQHF.